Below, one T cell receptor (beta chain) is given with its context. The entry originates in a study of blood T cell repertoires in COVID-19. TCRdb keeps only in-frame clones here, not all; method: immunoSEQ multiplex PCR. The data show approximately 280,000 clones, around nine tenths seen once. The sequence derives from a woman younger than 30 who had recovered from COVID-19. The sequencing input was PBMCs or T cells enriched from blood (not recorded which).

The CDR3: CASSEALDRPSYEQYF. The CDR3 region has the DNA TGTGCCAGCAGTGAAGCGTTGGACAGGCCTTCCTACGAGCAGTACTTC. The gene calls are TRBV6-1 and TRBJ2-7; 7 bases fit TRBD1. V shed 0 bases and J 1 base; nucleotides not matched to a gene: 6. The CDR3 length is 16 residues. Looked up from germline, CDR1 is MNHNS and CDR2 is SASEGT.